These T cell receptor beta chains were read from a single sample in a study of cytomegalovirus exposure and HLA in healthy donors. This table comes from immunoSEQ multiplex PCR, and its TCRdb copy is limited to in-frame clones, with some not included. The table shows about 150,000 clones, with roughly 80% occurring only once. Sample: PBMCs. The receptors shown here come from a man aged 25-40 years in good health and CMV-seropositive. CDR3s include the opening cysteine and the closing phenylalanine or tryptophan. D genes are given only for firm matches. Clone sizes are given selectively: once, few, many, or a class where the clone is expanded.

v_call: TRBV2
d_call: TRBD2
j_call: TRBJ2-3
clone_size: NA
cdr3_nt: TGTGCCAGCAGAAGGACTAGCGGGTCCCCAGATACGCAGTATTTT
cdr3_aa: CASRRTSGSPDTQYF

v_call: TRBV7-2
d_call: TRBD1
j_call: TRBJ2-3
clone_size: NA
cdr3_nt: TGTGCCAGCAGCTTGACGGGACAGCGCACAGATACGCAGTATTTT
cdr3_aa: CASSLTGQRTDTQYF

v_call: TRBV4-1
d_call: NA
j_call: TRBJ2-1
clone_size: NA
cdr3_nt: TGCGCCAGCAGCCAAGCCCCCTACGGGAATGAGCAGTTCTTC
cdr3_aa: CASSQAPYGNEQFF

v_call: TRBV18
d_call: NA
j_call: TRBJ2-5
clone_size: NA
cdr3_nt: TGTGCCAGCTCACAGGGGATCGGCCAGGAGACCCAGTACTTC
cdr3_aa: CASSQGIGQETQYF

v_call: TRBV5-5
d_call: TRBD1
j_call: TRBJ1-3
clone_size: NA
cdr3_nt: TGTGCCAGCAGCACCGGGACAGGGGTCTCTGGAAACACCATATATTTT
cdr3_aa: CASSTGTGVSGNTIYF

v_call: TRBV5-1
d_call: TRBD1
j_call: TRBJ1-2
clone_size: NA
cdr3_nt: TGCGCCAGCAGCCCAAGGACAGGGCGAGAGGGCTACACCTTC
cdr3_aa: CASSPRTGREGYTF

v_call: TRBV27
d_call: NA
j_call: TRBJ1-2
clone_size: NA
cdr3_nt: TGTGCCAGCAGTTTATCGGGAGCGAGTAACTATGGCTACACCTTC
cdr3_aa: CASSLSGASNYGYTF

v_call: TRBV11-2
d_call: TRBD2
j_call: TRBJ2-7
clone_size: NA
cdr3_nt: TGTGCCAGCAGCTTAGAACGGGAGGCTCACGAGCAGTACTTC
cdr3_aa: CASSLEREAHEQYF

v_call: TRBV7-2
d_call: NA
j_call: TRBJ2-3
clone_size: NA
cdr3_nt: TGTGCCAGCAGCCTAGGGGTCTGGAGCGGAGGGGTCACAGATACGCAGTATTTT
cdr3_aa: CASSLGVWSGGVTDTQYF

v_call: TRBV6-1
d_call: TRBD2
j_call: TRBJ2-1
clone_size: NA
cdr3_nt: TGTGCCAGCAGTGGATTTACGGGACTAGCGGGGATTTACAATGAGCAGTTCTTC
cdr3_aa: CASSGFTGLAGIYNEQFF

v_call: TRBV10-1
d_call: TRBD2
j_call: TRBJ2-5
clone_size: NA
cdr3_nt: TGCGCCAGCACCTATATCAAGGGTGGGGGACTAGCGGGAGGAAACCCCTCCTTCGGGACCCAGTACTTC
cdr3_aa: CASTYIKGGGLAGGNPSFGTQYF

v_call: TRBV29-1
d_call: NA
j_call: TRBJ2-5
clone_size: NA
cdr3_nt: TGCAGCGCCCGAGGGGAGACCCAGTACTTC
cdr3_aa: CSARGETQYF

v_call: TRBV6-1
d_call: NA
j_call: TRBJ2-7
clone_size: once
cdr3_nt: TGTGCCAGCGGGAGGATCGCCTACGAGCAGTACTTC
cdr3_aa: CASGRIAYEQYF

v_call: TRBV30
d_call: TRBD1
j_call: TRBJ2-5
clone_size: NA
cdr3_nt: TGTGCCTGGAGTGTACTGGCAGGGGGCAAGGGAGAGACCCAGTACTTC
cdr3_aa: CAWSVLAGGKGETQYF

v_call: TRBV6-5
d_call: TRBD2
j_call: TRBJ2-4
clone_size: NA
cdr3_nt: TGTGCCAGCAGTTACGGGGGGGGTGCCAAAAACATTCAGTACTTC
cdr3_aa: CASSYGGGAKNIQYF

v_call: TRBV7-8
d_call: NA
j_call: TRBJ2-7
clone_size: NA
cdr3_nt: TGTGCCAGCAGCTTAATCGGGACTTTCCACGAGCAGTACTTC
cdr3_aa: CASSLIGTFHEQYF

v_call: TRBV11-2
d_call: NA
j_call: TRBJ1-3
clone_size: NA
cdr3_nt: TGTGCCAGCAGCTTAGCCCCCAGAGGAACTGGAAACACCATATATTTT
cdr3_aa: CASSLAPRGTGNTIYF

v_call: TRBV5-6
d_call: TRBD1
j_call: TRBJ2-5
clone_size: NA
cdr3_nt: TGTGCCAGCAGCCCTTTGGCGGACAGGGGCGGGGAGACCCAGTACTTC
cdr3_aa: CASSPLADRGGETQYF

v_call: TRBV4-1
d_call: NA
j_call: TRBJ2-7
clone_size: NA
cdr3_nt: TGCGCCAGCAGCCAGGACGGAGGACGGAATTACGAGCAGTACTTC
cdr3_aa: CASSQDGGRNYEQYF

v_call: TRBV28
d_call: TRBD1
j_call: TRBJ1-5
clone_size: NA
cdr3_nt: TGTGCCAGCATCCCGGGACAGACTCCAAATCAGCCCCAGCATTTT
cdr3_aa: CASIPGQTPNQPQHF

v_call: TRBV5-4
d_call: NA
j_call: TRBJ2-1
clone_size: NA
cdr3_nt: TGTGCCAGCAGCGGCAGGGGCGATGAGCAGTTCTTC
cdr3_aa: CASSGRGDEQFF

v_call: TRBV18
d_call: NA
j_call: TRBJ1-4
clone_size: NA
cdr3_nt: TGTGCCAGCTCACTACAGACAGTTGCAACTAATGAAAAACTGTTTTTT
cdr3_aa: CASSLQTVATNEKLFF

v_call: TRBV28
d_call: TRBD2
j_call: TRBJ2-7
clone_size: NA
cdr3_nt: TGTGCCAGCAGTTTAGCGGGAGGAGCCTACGAGCAGTACTTC
cdr3_aa: CASSLAGGAYEQYF

v_call: TRBV21-1
d_call: NA
j_call: TRBJ1-1
clone_size: NA
cdr3_nt: TGTGCCAGCAGCAAGCAGGGGGTGAACACTGAAGCTTTCTTT
cdr3_aa: CASSKQGVNTEAFF

v_call: TRBV18
d_call: TRBD2
j_call: TRBJ2-5
clone_size: NA
cdr3_nt: TGTGCCAGCTCACTAACTAGCGGGAGGGCCATGGAGACCCAGTACTTC
cdr3_aa: CASSLTSGRAMETQYF

v_call: TRBV5-4
d_call: NA
j_call: TRBJ2-1
clone_size: NA
cdr3_nt: TGTGCCAGCAGCTTGAGAACCGGTGAGCAGTTCTTC
cdr3_aa: CASSLRTGEQFF

v_call: TRBV28
d_call: NA
j_call: TRBJ1-1
clone_size: NA
cdr3_nt: TGTGCCAGCAGTTTAAGGAGGCAAATTGAAGCTTTCTTT
cdr3_aa: CASSLRRQIEAFF

v_call: TRBV7-2
d_call: TRBD2
j_call: TRBJ2-3
clone_size: NA
cdr3_nt: TGTGCCAGCAGCTTAGTCGGGGGGAAAGATACGCAGTATTTT
cdr3_aa: CASSLVGGKDTQYF

v_call: TRBV27
d_call: TRBD1
j_call: TRBJ2-5
clone_size: NA
cdr3_nt: TGTGCCAGCAGTCTGACAGGGTGGAAAGAAGAGACCCAGTACTTC
cdr3_aa: CASSLTGWKEETQYF